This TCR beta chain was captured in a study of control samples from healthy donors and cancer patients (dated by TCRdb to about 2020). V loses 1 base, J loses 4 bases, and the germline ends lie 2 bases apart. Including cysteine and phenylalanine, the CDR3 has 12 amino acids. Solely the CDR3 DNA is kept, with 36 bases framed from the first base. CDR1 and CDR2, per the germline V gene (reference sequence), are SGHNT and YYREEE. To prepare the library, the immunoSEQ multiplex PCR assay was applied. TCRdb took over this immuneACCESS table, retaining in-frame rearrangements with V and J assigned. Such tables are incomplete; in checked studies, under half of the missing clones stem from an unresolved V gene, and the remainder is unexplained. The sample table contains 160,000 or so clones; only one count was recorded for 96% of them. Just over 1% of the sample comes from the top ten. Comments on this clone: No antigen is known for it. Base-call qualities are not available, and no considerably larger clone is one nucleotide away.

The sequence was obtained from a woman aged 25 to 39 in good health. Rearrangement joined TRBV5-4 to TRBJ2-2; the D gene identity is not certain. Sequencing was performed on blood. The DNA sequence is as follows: TGTGCCAGCAGCTTGAGCACCGGGGAGCTGTTTTTT. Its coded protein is CASSLSTGELFF.